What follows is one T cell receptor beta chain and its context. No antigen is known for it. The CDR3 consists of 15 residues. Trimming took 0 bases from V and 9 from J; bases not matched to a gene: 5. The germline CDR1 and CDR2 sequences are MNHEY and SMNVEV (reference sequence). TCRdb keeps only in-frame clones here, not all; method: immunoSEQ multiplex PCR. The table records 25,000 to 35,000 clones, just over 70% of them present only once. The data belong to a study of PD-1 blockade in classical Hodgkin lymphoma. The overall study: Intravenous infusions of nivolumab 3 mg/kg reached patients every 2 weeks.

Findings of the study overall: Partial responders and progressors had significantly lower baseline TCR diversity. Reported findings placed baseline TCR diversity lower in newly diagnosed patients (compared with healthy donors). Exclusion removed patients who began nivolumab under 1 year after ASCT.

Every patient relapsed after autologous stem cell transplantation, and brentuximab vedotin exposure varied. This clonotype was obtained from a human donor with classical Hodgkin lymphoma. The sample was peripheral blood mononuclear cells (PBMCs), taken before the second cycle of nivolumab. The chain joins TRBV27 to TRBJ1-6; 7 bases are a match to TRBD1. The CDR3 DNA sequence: TGTGCCAGCAGTTTATCGATGAACAGGGGTTCACCCCTCCACTTT. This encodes CASSLSMNRGSPLHF.